These T cell receptor beta chains were read from a single sample in a study of blood T cell repertoires in COVID-19. The protocol was immunoSEQ multiplex PCR, while the TCRdb copy is restricted to in-frame clones and leaves out a portion. The sample records about 80,000 clones, approximately 89% being singletons. The specimen was peripheral blood. All receptors derive from a woman aged 80 or over with acute or convalescent COVID-19. Both conserved end residues are part of each CDR3. D genes are given only for firm matches. Size is stated for part of the rows, as once, few or many counts, or as a class when the clone is expanded.

>TRBJ2-7|-|TRBD1|TRBV6-1
CASSEQGGTGGYEQYF
TGTGCCAGCAGTGAACAGGGCGGGACAGGGGGATACGAGCAGTACTTC
>TRBJ2-7|-|-|TRBV7-2
CASSLVGFREQYF
TGTGCCAGCAGCTTAGTTGGCTTCCGTGAGCAGTACTTC
>TRBJ2-3|-|-|TRBV3-1/TRBV3-2
CASSRSVADTSTDTQYF
TGTGCCAGCAGCCGGTCCGTGGCGGATACTAGCACAGATACGCAGTATTTT
>TRBJ1-1|-|-|TRBV2
CASREGPTEAFF
TGTGCCAGCAGGGAGGGGCCCACTGAAGCTTTCTTT
>TRBJ1-1|-|-|TRBV5-1
CASSLGQVNTEAFF
TGCGCCAGCAGCTTGGGCCAGGTGAACACTGAAGCTTTCTTT
>TRBJ2-7|-|TRBD1|TRBV11-2
CASRSGPGQGSEEQYF
TGTGCCAGCAGATCCGGACCGGGACAGGGCTCTGAGGAGCAGTACTTC
>TRBJ1-2|-|-|TRBV14
CASSQDRVTFSYTF
TGTGCCAGCAGCCAAGACAGGGTAACGTTTAGCTACACCTTC
>TRBJ2-1|-|TRBD2|TRBV9
CASSPETLAGSSYNEQFF
TGTGCCAGCAGCCCAGAAACTCTAGCGGGTAGCTCCTACAATGAGCAGTTCTTC
>TRBJ1-4|-|-|TRBV11-2
CASSFQPPSGTNEKLFF
TGTGCCAGCAGCTTTCAACCTCCCTCGGGAACTAATGAAAAACTGTTTTTT
>TRBJ2-1|-|TRBD2|TRBV6-2/TRBV6-3
CASSKLPGGRSDEQFF
TGTGCCAGCAGTAAACTACCGGGGGGGCGCTCTGATGAGCAGTTCTTC
>TRBJ1-1|-|-|TRBV7-2
CASSPPRAGTEAFF
TGTGCCAGCAGCCCCCCTAGGGCGGGAACTGAAGCTTTCTTT
>TRBJ2-5|-|TRBD1|TRBV5-1
CASSLGQGIQETQYF
TGCGCCAGCAGCTTGGGACAGGGCATCCAAGAGACCCAGTACTTC
>TRBJ1-2|-|-|TRBV19
CASSPGQAFNYGYTF
TGTGCCAGTAGTCCAGGGCAAGCCTTTAACTATGGCTACACCTTC
>TRBJ2-1|once|-|TRBV3-1/TRBV3-2
CASSQDPIPQFF
TGTGCCAGCAGCCAAGATCCCATCCCGCAGTTCTTC
>TRBJ1-1|-|-|TRBV10-3
CAISELGGEEAEAFF
TGTGCCATCAGTGAGTTAGGGGGTGAGGAAGCTGAAGCTTTCTTT
>TRBJ2-6|-|-|TRBV5-1
CASSPTGLNSGANVLTF
TGCGCCAGCAGCCCGACAGGCCTGAACTCTGGGGCCAACGTCCTGACTTTC
>TRBJ2-5|-|TRBD2|TRBV30
CAWGESSGIETQYF
TGTGCCTGGGGGGAGAGTAGCGGGATAGAGACCCAGTACTTC
>TRBJ1-1|-|TRBD1|TRBV10-3
CAISADTGVDEAFF
TGTGCCATCAGTGCGGATACAGGGGTCGATGAAGCTTTCTTT
>TRBJ2-7|-|-|TRBV10-3
CAISEPSVQQYF
TGTGCCATCAGTGAGCCGTCCGTCCAGCAGTACTTC
>TRBJ2-7|-|TRBD2|TRBV7-3
CASSLLAGVIYEQYF
TGTGCCAGCAGCTTACTAGCGGGAGTGATCTACGAGCAGTACTTC
>TRBJ1-5|-|-|TRBV6-2/TRBV6-3
CASSYDTGINQPQHF
TGTGCCAGCAGTTACGACACAGGGATCAATCAGCCCCAGCATTTT
>TRBJ2-2|-|-|TRBV29-1
CSVKGWARSTGELFF
TGCAGCGTTAAAGGCTGGGCCAGATCTACCGGGGAGCTGTTTTTT